This T cell receptor (beta chain) was documented in a study of cytomegalovirus exposure and HLA in healthy donors. It was with 60 Vbeta and 13 Jbeta primers that the PCR ran. Per the study methods: An analysis that came later counted some 80 million unique TCR beta chains, approximately 11 million shared. Measured with immunoSEQ multiplex PCR; TCRdb has only the in-frame clones, and not every one. That table supplies the V and J calls and clone size; D and trimming were determined from the DNA. The sample has 160,000 or so clones, approximately 79% seen once. This clone was detected a few times. Its specificity is not known. Study-wide results and caveats: Later analysis revealed greater clonal expansion in HLA-associated TCR beta chains than in equally common others. Altogether, 150 to 200 TCR beta chains were recorded as cytomegalovirus-associated.

CDR3 length: 16 amino acids. The germline V and J ends were trimmed by 2 bases and 2 bases, with 18 bases remaining between them. Germline V CDR1 and CDR2: GTSNPN, SVGIG (reference sequence). The sequenced sample consisted of PBMCs. This chain joins TRBV30 and TRBJ1-2; the D gene is possibly TRBD1 (6 bases). The receptor's source is a man between 60 and 75 years old in good health and CMV-seronegative. The CDR3 protein is CAWSSNSFRGNYGYTF. The CDR3 DNA follows: TGTGCCTGGAGTTCTAACAGTTTCAGGGGAAACTATGGCTACACCTTC.